Included here is one T cell receptor (beta chain) sequence, with context. The data originate from a study of blood T cell repertoires in COVID-19. The overall study: Both acute and convalescent COVID-19 samples were obtained from the United States, Italy and Spain. Sources were T cells, B-cell-depleted T cells, or PBMCs; the material itself was cDNA or gDNA.

The CDR3 spans 16 residues. Germline V gene lookup returns CDR1 MNHEY and CDR2 SMNVEV (reference sequence). V lost 3 bases, J lost 4 bases, and 11 bases stayed unmatched. Original data processing: Researchers report that nucleated cell counts were estimated from reference gene primer amplification. Measured with immunoSEQ multiplex PCR; TCRdb has only the in-frame clones, and not every one. V, J and clone size were drawn from that table, and D and trimming were deduced from the DNA. Of roughly 100,000 clones in the sample, more than 75% are singletons; the top ten hold just under 20%. Source material: peripheral blood. This TCR derives from a human donor in a cohort sampled during active COVID-19. The V and J genes are TRBV27 and TRBJ2-5; 7 nucleotides line up with TRBD2. The chain's CDR3 is CASSFPVALAGETQYF. The CDR3 DNA reads as TGTGCCAGCAGTTTTCCCGTTGCGTTAGCGGGAGAGACCCAGTACTTC.